Below are 25 T cell receptor beta chains sequenced from a single sample in a study of T cells in Graves' hyperthyroidism and ophthalmopathy. TCR beta CDR3 sequences were amplified from RNA transcripts. During a first-round RT-PCR of the TCR CDR3, the HTBI primer set was used. One entry per CDR3 protein results from TCRdb running MiXCR on the multiplex PCR reads. Here the sample spans 350,000 or so distinct CDR3 sequences, roughly 15% being singletons. Sequenced input: blood. These receptors were obtained from a woman aged 25 to 39 with Graves' hyperthyroidism that later progressed to Graves' ophthalmopathy.

This clonotype was detected a few times. This sequence joins TRBV6-1 and TRBJ2-1; 12 nucleotides align to TRBD2. Trimming took 6 bases from V and 10 from J; bases not matched to a gene: 19. This CDR3 comprises 18 residues. Germline V gene data show CDR1 as MNHNS and CDR2 as SASEGT. The CDR3: CASRQTIQLAGGPGEQFF. The CDR3 nucleotides are TGTGCCAGCAGGCAGACTATCCAACTAGCGGGAGGACCAGGGGAGCAGTTCTTC.

This clonotype was detected ten times or more. The chain recombines TRBV27 with TRBJ2-5, with 7 bases fitting TRBD2. Losses at the gene ends were 6 bases for V and 5 bases for J; bases not matched to a gene: 15. CDR1 is MNHEY, CDR2 SMNVEV, per germline (reference sequence). This CDR3 is 16 amino acids long. This CDR3 reads CASSPLFVGRDETQYF. In nucleotides, the CDR3 is TGTGCCAGCAGCCCTTTGTTTGTGGGGAGGGACGAGACCCAGTACTTC.

On this clonotype itself: The junction does not match germline at one end; this may be a read error. The chain carries TRBV5-6 and TRBJ2-1; 10 nucleotides line up with TRBD2. Germline CDR1 reads SGHDT; CDR2 reads YYEEEE. There are 18 residues in the CDR3. CDR3 in DNA: TGCGCCAGCAGCGAAGGATACCTAGCGGGAGATCAGAATGATGAGCAGTTCTTC. This encodes CASSEGYLAGDQNDEQFF.

This clonotype has just a few counts. The chain combines TRBV6-1 with TRBJ2-2; D is unclear. Trimming removed 1 base from V and 4 bases from J, with 10 bases in between. From germline, CDR1 is MNHNS and CDR2 SASEGT. There are 15 residues in the CDR3. This chain's CDR3 is CASSEEYTSTGELFF. The CDR3 nucleotides are TGTGCCAGCAGTGAAGAGTACACTTCCACCGGGGAGCTGTTTTTT.

V is TRBV20-1 and J is TRBJ1-5; TRBD1 matches at 8 bases. CDR1 is DFQATT, CDR2 SNEGSKA, per germline (reference sequence). This CDR3 comprises 16 residues. V shed 4 bases, J shed 0 bases, and the junction held 8 bases outside the gene matches. CDR3 in amino acids: CSAITRTGYSNQPQHF. CDR3 bases: TGCAGTGCTATCACTAGGACAGGGTATAGCAATCAGCCCCAGCATTTT.

This clonotype was detected ten times or more. The chain employs TRBV7-2 and TRBJ2-2; D unresolved. Trimming left V 3 bases short and J 6 bases short, with 8 bases between. The CDR3 length is 13 residues. Germline assignment: CDR1 SGHTA and CDR2 FQGNSA. The CDR3 DNA follows: TGTGCCAGCAGCTTTAGTCTTTCCGGGGAGCTGTTTTTT. It encodes CASSFSLSGELFF.

The chain joins TRBV7-9 to TRBJ2-1; a possible D gene is TRBD1 (5 bases). Trimming removed 5 bases at V and 1 base at J, with 9 bases between. The CDR3 is 14 residues long. The germline CDR1 and CDR2 sequences are SEHNR and FQNEAQ (reference sequence). As DNA, the CDR3 is TGTGCCAGCAGCCCCCAGGGATCCTACAATGAGCAGTTCTTC. This codes for CASSPQGSYNEQFF.

This clonotype was detected many times. This chain joins TRBV28 and TRBJ2-7, with 7 positions matching TRBD1. The V and J ends lost 1 base and 2 bases, in that order; junction bases with no gene match: 5. The V gene's germline CDR1 is MDHEN and CDR2 SYDVKM. This CDR3 is 15 amino acids long. CDR3: CASSLFNRGPYEQYF. In nucleotides, the CDR3 is TGTGCCAGCAGTTTATTCAACAGGGGCCCCTACGAGCAGTACTTC.

This clonotype was seen repeatedly, ten times or more. In DNA, the CDR3 is TGTGCCAGCAGTTCCGGGACAGCGAGCAATCAGCCCCAGCATTTT. It encodes CASSSGTASNQPQHF. The chain is built from TRBV28 and TRBJ1-5; 7 bases align to TRBD1. V gave up 4 bases and J gave up 1 base; unmatched junction bases: 4. The CDR3 loop spans 15 amino acids. Germline-derived CDR1 and CDR2 are MDHEN and SYDVKM.

This clonotype was seen at least ten times. The chain couples TRBV7-2 to TRBJ2-3; TRBD1 matches 8 bases. Losses at the gene ends were 5 bases for V and 0 bases for J; bases not matched to a gene: 7. This CDR3 is built from 16 residues. Germline CDR1 SGHTA, CDR2 FQGNSA. The CDR3 reads CASSTGTGLSTDTQYF. CDR3 DNA sequence: TGTGCCAGCAGCACTGGGACAGGCCTCAGCACAGATACGCAGTATTTT.

In regard to this clonotype: A much larger clone sits a single nucleotide away, making a read error possible. The chain couples TRBV28 to TRBJ2-1; 7 nucleotides agree with TRBD1. Looked up from germline, CDR1 is MDHEN and CDR2 is SYDVKM. This CDR3 spans 16 amino acids. The CDR3: CASSFSDRPRRGEHFF. The DNA for the CDR3 is TGTGCCAGCAGTTTCTCGGACAGGCCCCGCAGGGGTGAGCATTTCTTC.

This clonotype was picked up many times. This chain joins TRBV18 and TRBJ2-7; D ambiguous. CDR3 length: 16 residues. V shed 0 bases and J shed 0 bases, with 12 bases lying between them. The germline V gene encodes CDR1 KGHSH and CDR2 LQKENI. The chain's CDR3 is CASSPPSGVRSYEQYF. DNA for the CDR3: TGTGCCAGCTCACCACCGTCCGGCGTACGCTCCTACGAGCAGTACTTC.

The chain employs TRBV29-1 and TRBJ2-7; D possibly corresponds to TRBD1 (6 bases). V was pared by 4 bases and J by 2 bases, with 12 bases between. Germline values: CDR1 SQVTM, CDR2 ANQGSEA. This CDR3 contains 13 residues. The CDR3 region is CSVGAGAAYEQYF. The CDR3 nucleotides are TGCAGCGTTGGGGCAGGGGCTGCCTACGAGCAGTACTTC.

This clonotype was detected ten times or more. This rearrangement joins TRBV7-9 to TRBJ2-7, with D possibly TRBD1 on 6 matching bases. The ends were cut back, 5 bases at V and 4 bases at J, with 21 bases in the middle. CDR1 SEHNR and CDR2 FQNEAQ come from the germline V gene (reference sequence). There are 16 residues in the CDR3. This CDR3 reads CASSARSGALLYEQYF. CDR3 nucleotides: TGTGCCAGCAGCGCTAGGTCAGGGGCCCTTCTTTACGAGCAGTACTTC.

J is TRBJ1-1 and V is TRBV18, with TRBD1 as a possible D gene (6 bases). Trimming stripped 3 bases from V and 3 bases from J, with 11 bases between. Germline V CDR1 and CDR2: KGHSH, LQKENI. CDR3 size: 14 residues. The DNA for the CDR3 is TGTGCCAGCTCACCTAACGCAGGGGACACTGAAGCTTTCTTT. It codes for CASSPNAGDTEAFF.

This clonotype was picked up many times. The chain couples TRBV6-1 to TRBJ2-1; TRBD2 matches 14 bases. The V gene's germline CDR1 is MNHNS and CDR2 SASEGT. The CDR3 covers 15 residues. With V trimmed by 7 bases and J by 8 bases, 7 bases remained unmatched. The CDR3 protein is CASILTSGRVDEQFF. The CDR3 DNA follows: TGTGCCAGCATCTTGACTAGCGGGAGGGTCGATGAGCAGTTCTTC.

This clonotype was counted at least ten times. The chain employs TRBV27 and TRBJ2-3; no definite D call. The V end lost 3 bases, the J end lost 2 bases, and 6 bases lay between the germline ends. The germline CDR1 and CDR2 sequences are MNHEY and SMNVEV (reference sequence). The CDR3 extends over 13 amino acids. CDR3 in DNA: TGTGCCAGCAGTTTCCCCTACACAGATACGCAGTATTTT. Protein: CASSFPYTDTQYF.

This clonotype was seen repeatedly, ten times or more. The V call is TRBV14, the J call TRBJ1-4; D gene uncertain. CDR1 and CDR2 (germline): SGHDN, FVKESK. The CDR3 loop spans 13 amino acids. Trimming cost V 5 bases and J 3 bases, with 7 bases left between them. This CDR3 reads CASSVTANEKLFF. DNA for the CDR3: TGTGCCAGCAGCGTGACGGCTAATGAAAAACTGTTTTTT. The variable domain in full, with the rest retrieved from reference TRBV14 and TRBJ1-4, is EAGVTQFPSHSVIEKGQTVTLRCDPISGHDNLYWYRRVMGKEIKFLLHFVKESKQDESGMPNNRFLAERTGGTYSTLKVQPAELEDSGVYFCASSVTANEKLFFGSGTQLSVL.

This clonotype was seen at least ten times. The chain carries TRBV28 and TRBJ1-2, with 9 nucleotides matching TRBD1. The V and J ends lost 3 bases and 8 bases, in that order; junction bases with no gene match: 10. The CDR3 consists of 15 residues. CDR1 and CDR2 (germline): MDHEN, SYDVKM. The DNA for the CDR3 is TGTGCCAGCAGTTTTCGACCGAACAGGGGGCGGGGCTACACCTTC. This gives the protein CASSFRPNRGRGYTF.

This clonotype was seen ten or more times. V gene TRBV9 combines with J gene TRBJ2-2; D is unclear. Trimming took 4 bases from V and 0 from J, leaving 10 bases between them. The CDR3 totals 15 residues. Germline V CDR1 and CDR2: SGDLS, YYNGEE. The CDR3 region has the DNA TGTGCCAGCAGCAGTCACGGACCGAACACCGGGGAGCTGTTTTTT. It codes for CASSSHGPNTGELFF. Supplemented by reference TRBV9 and TRBJ2-2, the full variable domain reads DSGVTQTPKHLITATGQRVTLRCSPRSGDLSVYWYQQSLDQGLQFLIQYYNGEERAKGNILERFSAQQFPDLHSELNLSSLELGDSALYFCASSSHGPNTGELFFGEGSRLTVL.

This clonotype was recorded at least ten times. The chain carries TRBV19 and TRBJ2-7, with TRBD2 matching 8 bases. Looked up from germline, CDR1 is LNHDA and CDR2 is SQIVND (reference sequence). V shed 3 bases and J 6 bases; nucleotides not matched to a gene: 7. The CDR3 loop spans 14 amino acids. The CDR3 nucleotides read TGTGCCAGTAGTATCGAAGCGGGAGTTAGCGAGCAGTACTTC. Protein: CASSIEAGVSEQYF.

On this clonotype itself: Because it lacks the conserved phenylalanine or tryptophan at the end, this CDR3 is likely a read error. The V call is TRBV5-8, the J call TRBJ2-5; 10 nucleotides agree with TRBD1. Germline V lookup: CDR1 SGHTS, CDR2 YDEGEE. CDR3 length: 14 residues. Trimming removed 4 bases from V and 4 bases from J; junction bases left unmatched: 4. The DNA of the CDR3 is TGTGCCAGCAGCCCGGGACAGGGGAGAGAGACCCAGTACCTC. Its protein product is CASSPGQGRETQYL.

This clonotype was observed many times. This chain uses TRBV29-1 with TRBJ2-3; D gene ambiguous. Trimming took 2 bases from V and 3 from J, leaving 9 bases between them. Per the germline V gene, CDR1 is SQVTM and CDR2 is ANQGSEA. This CDR3 has 13 amino acids. CDR3 sequence reads: CSVERKPTDTQYF. CDR3 DNA: TGCAGCGTTGAACGGAAGCCGACAGATACGCAGTATTTT.

This chain joins TRBV12-5 and TRBJ2-7; tentative D call: TRBD2 (5 bases). The CDR3 is 15 amino acids. The V gene lost 5 bases and the J gene lost 7 bases, with 21 bases spanning the gap. In germline, CDR1 is LGHNT, CDR2 FRNRAP. In DNA form, the CDR3 reads TGTGCTAGTGGTGGGCGGCTCCTGCCTGAGGGAGAGCAGTACTTC. Protein sequence: CASGGRLLPEGEQYF.

As regards this clonotype: The junction departs from germline at one end; a sequencing error may be responsible. J is TRBJ1-1 and V is TRBV2; D is unclear. Germline CDR1 reads SNHLY; CDR2 reads FYNNEI. This CDR3 contains 13 residues. The CDR3 loop is CACSKELNTEAFF. CDR3 nucleotides: TGTGCCTGCAGTAAAGAGTTGAACACTGAAGCTTTCTTT.